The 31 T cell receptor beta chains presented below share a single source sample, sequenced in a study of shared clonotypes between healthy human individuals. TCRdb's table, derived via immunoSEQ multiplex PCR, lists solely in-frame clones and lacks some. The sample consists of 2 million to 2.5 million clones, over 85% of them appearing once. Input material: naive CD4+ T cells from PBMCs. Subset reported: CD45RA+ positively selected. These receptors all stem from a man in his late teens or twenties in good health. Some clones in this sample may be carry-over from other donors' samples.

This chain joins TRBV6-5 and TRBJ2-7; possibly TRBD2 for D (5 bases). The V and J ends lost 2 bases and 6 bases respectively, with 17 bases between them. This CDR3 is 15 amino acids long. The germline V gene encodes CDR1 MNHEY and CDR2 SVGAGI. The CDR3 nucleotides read TGTGCCAGCAGTTACCCTAGTAGCGTCGGTGGCGAGCAGTACTTC. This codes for CASSYPSSVGGEQYF.

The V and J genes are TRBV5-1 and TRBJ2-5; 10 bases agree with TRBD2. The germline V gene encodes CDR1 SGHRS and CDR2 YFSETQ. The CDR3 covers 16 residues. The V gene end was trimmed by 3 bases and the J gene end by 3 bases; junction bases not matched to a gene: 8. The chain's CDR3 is CASSSTSGAREETQYF. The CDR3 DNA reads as TGCGCCAGCAGCTCAACTAGCGGGGCCAGAGAAGAGACCCAGTACTTC. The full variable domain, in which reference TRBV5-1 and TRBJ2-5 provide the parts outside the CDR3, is KAGVTQTPRYLIKTRGQQVTLSCSPISGHRSVSWYQQTPGQGLQFLFEYFSETQRNKGNFPGRFSGRQFSNSRSEMNVSTLELGDSALYLCASSSTSGAREETQYFGPGTRLLVL.

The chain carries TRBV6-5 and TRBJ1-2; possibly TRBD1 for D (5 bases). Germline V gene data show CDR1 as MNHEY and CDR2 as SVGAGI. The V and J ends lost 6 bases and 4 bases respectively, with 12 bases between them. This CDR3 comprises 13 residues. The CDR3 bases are TGTGCCAGCAGCTCCTGGGGGAGCTATGGCTACACCTTC. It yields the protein CASSSWGSYGYTF.

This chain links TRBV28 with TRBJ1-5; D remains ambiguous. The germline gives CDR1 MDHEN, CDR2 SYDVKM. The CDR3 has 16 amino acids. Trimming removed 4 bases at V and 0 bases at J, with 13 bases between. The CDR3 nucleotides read TGTGCCAGCAGTTCGATCGGGCCCTATAGCAATCAGCCCCAGCATTTT. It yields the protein CASSSIGPYSNQPQHF.

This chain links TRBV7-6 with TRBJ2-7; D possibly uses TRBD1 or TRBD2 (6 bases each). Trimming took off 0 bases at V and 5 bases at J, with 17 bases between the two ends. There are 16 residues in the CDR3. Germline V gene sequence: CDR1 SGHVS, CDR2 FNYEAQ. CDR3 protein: CASSLATGGFGDEQYF. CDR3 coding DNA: TGTGCCAGCAGCTTAGCTACCGGGGGCTTTGGGGACGAGCAGTACTTC.

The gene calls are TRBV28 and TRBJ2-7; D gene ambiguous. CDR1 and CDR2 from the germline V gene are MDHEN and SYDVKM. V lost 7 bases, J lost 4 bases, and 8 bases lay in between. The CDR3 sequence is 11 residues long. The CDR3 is CASTAGYEQYF. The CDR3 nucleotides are TGTGCCAGCACGGCTGGGTACGAGCAGTACTTC.

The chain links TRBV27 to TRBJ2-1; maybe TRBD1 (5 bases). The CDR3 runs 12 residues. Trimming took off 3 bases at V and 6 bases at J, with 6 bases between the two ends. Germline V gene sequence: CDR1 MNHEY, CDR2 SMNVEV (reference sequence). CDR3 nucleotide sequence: TGTGCCAGCAGTTTCAGGGTCAATGAGCAGTTCTTC. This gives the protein CASSFRVNEQFF.

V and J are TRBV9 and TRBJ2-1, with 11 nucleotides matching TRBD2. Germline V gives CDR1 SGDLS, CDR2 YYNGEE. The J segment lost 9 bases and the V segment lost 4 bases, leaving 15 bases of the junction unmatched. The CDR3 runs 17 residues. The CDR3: CASSPRLAGLSYGEQFF. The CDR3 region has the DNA TGTGCCAGCAGCCCCAGACTAGCGGGATTAAGTTATGGTGAGCAGTTCTTC.

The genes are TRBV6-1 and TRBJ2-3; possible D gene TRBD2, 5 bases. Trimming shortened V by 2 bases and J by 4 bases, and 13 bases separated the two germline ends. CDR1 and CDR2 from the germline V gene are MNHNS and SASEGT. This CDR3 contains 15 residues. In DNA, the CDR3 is TGTGCCAGCAGTGAAAGGCGGGTCTTGGCAGATACGCAGTATTTT. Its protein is CASSERRVLADTQYF.

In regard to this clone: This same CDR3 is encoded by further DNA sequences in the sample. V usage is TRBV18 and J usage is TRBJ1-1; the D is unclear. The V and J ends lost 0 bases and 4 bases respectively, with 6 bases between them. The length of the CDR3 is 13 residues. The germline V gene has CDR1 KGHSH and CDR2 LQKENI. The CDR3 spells CASSPPGSTEAFF. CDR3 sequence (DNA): TGTGCCAGCTCACCACCGGGCAGCACTGAAGCTTTCTTT.

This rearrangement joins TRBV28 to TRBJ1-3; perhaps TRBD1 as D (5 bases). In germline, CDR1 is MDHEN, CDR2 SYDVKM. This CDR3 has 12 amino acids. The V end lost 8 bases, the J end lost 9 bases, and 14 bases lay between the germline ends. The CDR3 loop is CASYEGAGTIYF. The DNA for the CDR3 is TGTGCCAGCTACGAAGGGGCTGGCACCATATATTTT.

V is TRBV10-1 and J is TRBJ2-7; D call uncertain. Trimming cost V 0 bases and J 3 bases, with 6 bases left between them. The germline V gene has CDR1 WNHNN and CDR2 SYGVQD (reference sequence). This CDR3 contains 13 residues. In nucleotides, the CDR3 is TGCGCCAGCAGTGAGTCCTTATACTACGAGCAGTACTTC. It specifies CASSESLYYEQYF.

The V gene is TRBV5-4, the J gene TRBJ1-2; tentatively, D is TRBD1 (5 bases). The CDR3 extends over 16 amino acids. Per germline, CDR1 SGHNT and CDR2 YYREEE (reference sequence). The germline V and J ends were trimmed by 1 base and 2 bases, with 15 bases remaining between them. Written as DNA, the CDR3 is TGTGCCAGCAGCTTGTACTTCCGGGCAGGGAACTATGGCTACACCTTC. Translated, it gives CASSLYFRAGNYGYTF.

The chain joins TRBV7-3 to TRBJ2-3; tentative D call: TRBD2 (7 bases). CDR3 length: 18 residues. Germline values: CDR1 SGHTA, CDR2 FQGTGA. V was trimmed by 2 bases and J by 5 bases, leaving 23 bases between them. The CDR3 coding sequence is TGTGCCAGCAGCTTACTCGGGTCTCGGGGGGCGCGGGGAGATACGCAGTATTTT. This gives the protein CASSLLGSRGARGDTQYF. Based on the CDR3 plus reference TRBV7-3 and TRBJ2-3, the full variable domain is GAGVSQTPSNKVTEKGKYVELRCDPISGHTALYWYRQSLGQGPEFLIYFQGTGAADDSGLPNDRFFAVRPEGSVSTLKIQRTERGDSAVYLCASSLLGSRGARGDTQYFGPGTRLTVL.

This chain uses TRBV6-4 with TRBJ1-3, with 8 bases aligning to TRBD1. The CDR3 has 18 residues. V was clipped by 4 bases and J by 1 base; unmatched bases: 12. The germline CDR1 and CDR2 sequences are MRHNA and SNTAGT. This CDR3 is CASSVWSGRGQSGNTIYF. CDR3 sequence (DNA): TGTGCCAGCAGTGTTTGGTCGGGCAGGGGGCAATCTGGAAACACCATATATTTT.

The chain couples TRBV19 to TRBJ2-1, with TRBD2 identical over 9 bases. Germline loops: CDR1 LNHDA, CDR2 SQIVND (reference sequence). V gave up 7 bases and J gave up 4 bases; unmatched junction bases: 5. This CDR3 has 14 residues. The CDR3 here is CASTASGVYNEQFF. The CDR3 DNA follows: TGTGCCAGTACGGCTAGCGGGGTATACAATGAGCAGTTCTTC.

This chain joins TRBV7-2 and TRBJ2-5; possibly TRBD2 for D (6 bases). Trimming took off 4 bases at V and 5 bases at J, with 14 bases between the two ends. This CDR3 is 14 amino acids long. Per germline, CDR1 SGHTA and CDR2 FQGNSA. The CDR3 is CASSWIGRRETQYF. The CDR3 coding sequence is TGTGCCAGCAGCTGGATAGGGAGGCGGGAGACCCAGTACTTC.

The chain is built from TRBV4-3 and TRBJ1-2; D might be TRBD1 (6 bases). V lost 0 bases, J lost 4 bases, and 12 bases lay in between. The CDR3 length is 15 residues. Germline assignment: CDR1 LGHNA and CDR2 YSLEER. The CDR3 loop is CASSQDRQGFYGYTF. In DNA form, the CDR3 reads TGCGCCAGCAGCCAAGATCGGCAGGGGTTCTATGGCTACACCTTC.

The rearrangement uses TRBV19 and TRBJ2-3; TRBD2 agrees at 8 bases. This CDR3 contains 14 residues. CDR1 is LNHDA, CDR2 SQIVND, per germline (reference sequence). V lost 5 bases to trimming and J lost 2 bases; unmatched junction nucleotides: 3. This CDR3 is CASSASGFTDTQYF. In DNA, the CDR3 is TGTGCCAGTAGTGCTAGCGGGTTCACAGATACGCAGTATTTT.

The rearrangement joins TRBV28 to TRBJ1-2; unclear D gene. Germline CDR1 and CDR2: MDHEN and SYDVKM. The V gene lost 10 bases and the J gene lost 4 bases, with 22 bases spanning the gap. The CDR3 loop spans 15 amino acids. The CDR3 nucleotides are TGTGCCACCTGTTCCGGTTCGGCAGACCCCTATGGCTACACCTTC. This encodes CATCSGSADPYGYTF.

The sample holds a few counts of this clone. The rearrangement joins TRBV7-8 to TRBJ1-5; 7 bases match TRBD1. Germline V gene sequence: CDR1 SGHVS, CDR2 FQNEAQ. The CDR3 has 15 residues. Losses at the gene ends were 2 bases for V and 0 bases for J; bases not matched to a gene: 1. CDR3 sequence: CASSLRDSSNQPQHF. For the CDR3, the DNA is TGTGCCAGCAGCTTACGGGACAGTAGCAATCAGCCCCAGCATTTT.

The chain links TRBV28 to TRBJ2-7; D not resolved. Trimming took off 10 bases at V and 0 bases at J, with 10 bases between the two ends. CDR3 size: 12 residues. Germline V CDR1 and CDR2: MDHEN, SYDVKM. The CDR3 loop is CATQTYSYEQYF. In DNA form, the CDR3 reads TGTGCCACGCAAACCTACTCCTACGAGCAGTACTTC.

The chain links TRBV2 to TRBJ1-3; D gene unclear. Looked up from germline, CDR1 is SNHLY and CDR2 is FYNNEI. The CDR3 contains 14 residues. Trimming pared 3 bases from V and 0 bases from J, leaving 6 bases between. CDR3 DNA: TGTGCCAGCAGTGAGCTACTCTCTGGAAACACCATATATTTT. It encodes CASSELLSGNTIYF.

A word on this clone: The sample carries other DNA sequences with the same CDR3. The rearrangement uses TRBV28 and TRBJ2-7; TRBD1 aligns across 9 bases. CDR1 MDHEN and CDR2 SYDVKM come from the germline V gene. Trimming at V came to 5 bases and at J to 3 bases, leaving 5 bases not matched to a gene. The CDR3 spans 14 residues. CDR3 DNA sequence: TGTGCCAGCAGTAAACCGGGACAGGGCTACGAGCAGTACTTC. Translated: CASSKPGQGYEQYF.

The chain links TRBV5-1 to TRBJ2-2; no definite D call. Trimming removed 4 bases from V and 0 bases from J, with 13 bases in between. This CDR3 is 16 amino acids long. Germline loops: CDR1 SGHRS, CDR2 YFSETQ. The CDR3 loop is CASSKAEEPNTGELFF. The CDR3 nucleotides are TGCGCCAGCAGCAAGGCTGAGGAACCGAACACCGGGGAGCTGTTTTTT. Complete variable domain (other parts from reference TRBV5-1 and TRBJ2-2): KAGVTQTPRYLIKTRGQQVTLSCSPISGHRSVSWYQQTPGQGLQFLFEYFSETQRNKGNFPGRFSGRQFSNSRSEMNVSTLELGDSALYLCASSKAEEPNTGELFFGEGSRLTVL.

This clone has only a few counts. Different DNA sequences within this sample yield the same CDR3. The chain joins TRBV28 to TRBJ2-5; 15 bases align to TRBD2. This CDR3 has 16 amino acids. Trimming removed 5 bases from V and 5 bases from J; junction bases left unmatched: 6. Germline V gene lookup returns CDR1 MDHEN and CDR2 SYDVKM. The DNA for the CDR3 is TGTGCCAGCAGTCCGGGACTAGCGGGAGGTGTGGAGACCCAGTACTTC. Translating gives CASSPGLAGGVETQYF.

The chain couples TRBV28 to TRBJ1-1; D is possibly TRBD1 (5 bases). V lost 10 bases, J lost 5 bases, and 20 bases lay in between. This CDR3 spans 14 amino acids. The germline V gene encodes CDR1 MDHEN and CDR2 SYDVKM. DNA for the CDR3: TGTGCCATACAAGGGACGTCTGAGGTTACTGAAGCTTTCTTT. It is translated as CAIQGTSEVTEAFF.

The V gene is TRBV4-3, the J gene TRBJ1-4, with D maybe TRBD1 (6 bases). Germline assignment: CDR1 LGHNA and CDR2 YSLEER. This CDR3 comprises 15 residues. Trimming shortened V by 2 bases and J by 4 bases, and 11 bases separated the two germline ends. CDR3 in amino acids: CASSQYRAGNEKLFF. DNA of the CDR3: TGCGCCAGCAGCCAATACAGGGCGGGTAATGAAAAACTGTTTTTT.

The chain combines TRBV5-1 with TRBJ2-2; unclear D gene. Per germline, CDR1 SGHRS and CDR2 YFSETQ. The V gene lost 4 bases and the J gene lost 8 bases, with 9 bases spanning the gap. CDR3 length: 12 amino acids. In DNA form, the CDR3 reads TGCGCCAGCAGCGAAATCCTTGGGGAGCTGTTTTTT. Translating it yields CASSEILGELFF.

The CDR3 loop is CASSLLIRGGSYNEQFF. Written as DNA, the CDR3 is TGTGCCAGCAGTTTGCTTATCAGAGGCGGCTCCTACAATGAGCAGTTCTTC. The chain links TRBV27 to TRBJ2-1; D call uncertain. The germline CDR1 and CDR2 sequences are MNHEY and SMNVEV (reference sequence). With 3 bases removed from V and 0 bases from J, the gap between germline ends came to 15 bases. This CDR3 spans 17 amino acids.

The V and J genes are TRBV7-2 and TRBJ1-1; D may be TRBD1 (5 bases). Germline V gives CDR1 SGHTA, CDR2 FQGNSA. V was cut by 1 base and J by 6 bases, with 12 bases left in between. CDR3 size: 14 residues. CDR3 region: CASSLVGVAAEAFF. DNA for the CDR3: TGTGCCAGCAGCTTAGTAGGGGTGGCAGCTGAAGCTTTCTTT.